The 17 T cell receptor beta chains given below trace back to one sample, sequenced in a study of T cells in Graves' hyperthyroidism and ophthalmopathy. TCR beta CDR3 sequences were amplified from RNA transcripts. First-round RT-PCR of the TCR CDR3 relied on the HTBI primer set. TCRdb reprocessed the multiplex PCR reads via MiXCR and lists one record per CDR3 protein. The sample carries around 570,000 distinct CDR3 sequences, 20% recorded once. The sample was blood. The source of these receptors is a man aged 35-49 years with Graves' ophthalmopathy.

Turning to this clonotype: A read error may be the cause here, since a much bigger clone is one base away. The rearrangement links TRBV7-9 to TRBJ2-7; 8 nucleotides agree with TRBD1. The trim removed 3 bases at V and 0 bases at J, leaving 7 bases unmatched. Germline V lookup: CDR1 SEHNR, CDR2 FQNEAQ (reference sequence). The CDR3 covers 16 residues. The CDR3 here is CASSFLGGQASYEQYF. CDR3 nucleotides: TGTGCCAGCAGCTTCCTCGGGGGACAGGCCTCCTACGAGCAGTACTTC.

The V gene is TRBV9, the J gene TRBJ1-5; D ambiguous. Trimming took 2 bases from V and 5 from J, leaving 8 bases between them. The V gene's germline CDR1 is SGDLS and CDR2 YYNGEE. The CDR3 is 13 amino acids. This chain's CDR3 is CASSVGSYQPQHF. Here the CDR3 DNA reads TGTGCCAGCAGCGTGGGGAGCTATCAGCCCCAGCATTTT.

V is TRBV11-2 and J is TRBJ1-3; D is unclear. The V gene lost 1 base and the J gene lost 15 bases, with 22 bases spanning the gap. Germline lookup yields CDR1 SGHAT and CDR2 FQNNGV. The CDR3 covers 15 residues. CDR3 coding DNA: TGTGCCAGCAGCTTAGTAGCCCTGTCGTGGGCGGCAAGATATTTT. This codes for CASSLVALSWAARYF. Using reference TRBV11-2 and TRBJ1-3 for the parts outside the CDR3, the full variable domain is EAGVAQSPRYKIIEKRQSVAFWCNPISGHATLYWYQQILGQGPKLLIQFQNNGVVDDSQLPKDRFSAERLKGVDSTLKIQPAKLEDSAVYLCASSLVALSWAARYFGEGSWLTVV.

The sample holds many counts of this clonotype. CDR3 residues: CASSLELRSTEAFF. In DNA form, the CDR3 reads TGTGCCAGCAGTTTAGAATTGCGTAGCACTGAAGCTTTCTTT. The chain recombines TRBV28 with TRBJ1-1, with D uncertain. Trimming left V 2 bases short and J 4 bases short, with 11 bases between. Germline V CDR1 and CDR2: MDHEN, SYDVKM. This CDR3 is 14 amino acids long.

This clonotype appeared a few times. The chain links TRBV7-3 to TRBJ2-1; 15 bases map to TRBD2. V lost 2 bases and J lost 2; bases outside the gene matches: 4. Germline CDR1 reads SGHTA; CDR2 reads FQGTGA. The CDR3 is 18 residues long. CDR3 loop: CASSLRGLAGGPYNEQFF. The CDR3 DNA is TGTGCCAGCAGCTTACGCGGACTAGCGGGAGGGCCCTACAATGAGCAGTTCTTC.

About this clonotype itself: This may be a read error: a much more frequent sequence differs by one nucleotide. The chain employs TRBV12-3 or TRBV12-4 and TRBJ2-1, with unresolved D. The V end was cut by 6 bases, the J end by 0 bases, with 12 bases between. The length of the CDR3 is 15 residues. CDR3 sequence: CASSPKLSSYNEQFF. The DNA of the CDR3 is TGTGCCAGCAGCCCCAAGCTTAGCTCCTACAATGAGCAGTTCTTC.

This clonotype was seen ten or more times. The chain is built from TRBV6-1 and TRBJ1-5; D perhaps matches TRBD1 (5 bases). CDR1 is MNHNS and CDR2 is SASEGT in the germline V gene. The CDR3 consists of 15 residues. The V end was cut by 6 bases, the J end by 1 base, with 13 bases between. The CDR3 spells CASRSAGGSNQPQHF. The CDR3 coding sequence is TGTGCCAGCAGATCCGCGGGGGGAAGCAATCAGCCCCAGCATTTT.

In the case of this clonotype: A much larger clone differs from this one at a single base, so this may be a read error. This chain connects TRBV12-3 or TRBV12-4 to TRBJ2-1; the match to TRBD2 covers 9 bases. The CDR3 length is 15 residues. After removal of 6 bases from V and 8 bases from J, the junction contained 11 bases not matched to a gene. In DNA, the CDR3 is TGTGCCAGCAGCCCTCTTAGCGGGAGATACGATGAGCAGTTCTTC. This translates into CASSPLSGRYDEQFF.

The table lists this clonotype with many counts. The chain employs TRBV6-1 and TRBJ1-6; tentatively, D is TRBD1 (6 bases). V lost 5 bases, J lost 6 bases, and 17 bases lay in between. Germline assignment: CDR1 MNHNS and CDR2 SASEGT. The CDR3 spans 16 residues. As DNA, the CDR3 is TGTGCCAGCAGTCCCACCGGCCAGGGGCCTAATTCACCCCTCCACTTT. Translated, it gives CASSPTGQGPNSPLHF.

This chain joins TRBV4-2 and TRBJ2-3; 11 bases map to TRBD2. Germline assignment: CDR1 LGHNA and CDR2 YNFKEQ. V lost 2 bases, J lost 2 bases, and 9 bases stayed unmatched. The CDR3 sequence is 18 residues long. CDR3 region: CASSQSSGTSGNTDTQYF. The CDR3 DNA reads TGTGCCAGCAGCCAATCTTCCGGGACTAGCGGTAACACAGATACGCAGTATTTT.

This clonotype was counted at least ten times. The chain recombines TRBV20-1 with TRBJ2-2; D may be TRBD2 (6 bases). Per the germline V gene, CDR1 is DFQATT and CDR2 is SNEGSKA (reference sequence). Deletions cut 3 bases from V and 1 base from J, with 6 bases between. The CDR3 spans 13 residues. CDR3 region: CSARGGNTGELFF. CDR3 bases: TGCAGTGCTAGGGGGGGGAACACCGGGGAGCTGTTTTTT.

This clonotype was detected a few times. The rearrangement uses TRBV5-5 and TRBJ2-7, with no clear D. Germline CDR1 is SGHKS and CDR2 is YYEKEE (reference sequence). The CDR3 contains 14 residues. The germline V and J ends were trimmed by 4 bases and 0 bases, with 11 bases remaining between them. CDR3 nucleotides: TGTGCCAGCAGCCTTGCTTCCGTCTCCTACGAGCAGTACTTC. Its protein is CASSLASVSYEQYF.

This clonotype was seen only a few times. The V gene is TRBV28, the J gene TRBJ1-4, with a possible D match to TRBD1 (5 bases). The germline V gene encodes CDR1 MDHEN and CDR2 SYDVKM. The CDR3 spans 14 residues. The V and J ends lost 6 bases and 1 base respectively, with 9 bases between them. In nucleotides, the CDR3 is TGTGCCAGCAGAGAGGGGCAAACTAATGAAAAACTGTTTTTT. Translating it yields CASREGQTNEKLFF.

This clonotype was seen at least ten times. This chain links TRBV12-3 or TRBV12-4 with TRBJ2-5; D remains unclear. With 1 base removed from V and 2 bases from J, the gap between germline ends came to 8 bases. The CDR3 has 14 amino acids. CDR3 DNA: TGTGCCAGCAGTTTAGGGCCAAATCAAGAGACCCAGTACTTC. Protein product: CASSLGPNQETQYF.

This clonotype was observed a few times. The rearrangement uses TRBV12-3 or TRBV12-4 and TRBJ1-1; 11 nucleotides align to TRBD1. The CDR3 is made up of 14 amino acids. The trim removed 3 bases at V and 6 bases at J, leaving 3 bases unmatched. For the CDR3, the DNA is TGTGCCAGCAGTTTTTGGGGACAGGGGGCTGAAGCTTTCTTT. Translation gives CASSFWGQGAEAFF.

The chain joins TRBV6-9 to TRBJ2-7, with TRBD2 matching 10 bases. With V trimmed by 3 bases and J by 5 bases, 7 bases remained unmatched. Germline values: CDR1 MNHGY, CDR2 SVAAGI. There are 15 residues in the CDR3. The CDR3 DNA is TGTGCCAGCAGTTACGGAAAGCGGGAGGGAGACGAGCAGTACTTC. It codes for CASSYGKREGDEQYF.

This clonotype has a count of ten or more. The V and J genes are TRBV2 and TRBJ2-3; 7 bases are shared with TRBD1. J lost 9 bases, V lost 6 bases, and 3 bases had no gene match. The CDR3 has 11 amino acids. Germline V CDR1 and CDR2: SNHLY, FYNNEI. This CDR3 is CASSRDSTQYF. Written as DNA, the CDR3 is TGTGCCAGCAGCAGGGACAGCACGCAGTATTTT.